The 24 T cell receptor beta chains below all came from one sample that was sequenced in a study of graft-versus-host responses after intestinal transplantation. Sequenced by immunoSEQ multiplex PCR; TCRdb stores in-frame clones only, minus some. This sample has 7,000 to 10,000 clones; about a third occur once, and the top ten carry approximately 6%. The sample consisted of alloreactive CD4+ T cells from a mixed lymphocyte reaction culture, taken before intestinal transplant. Noted subset: CFSE-low proliferating T cells sorted from approximately 6-day pre-transplant mixed lymphocyte reaction (GvH or HvG direction). The receptor source for this set is a human patient who received an intestinal transplant.

The V call is TRBV28, the J call TRBJ1-2, with no clear D. Trimming removed 3 bases from V and 3 bases from J, with 8 bases in between. The CDR3 consists of 13 residues. Germline loops: CDR1 MDHEN, CDR2 SYDVKM. CDR3 sequence reads: CASSLSLDYGYTF. The CDR3, as DNA: TGTGCCAGCAGTTTGAGCCTTGACTATGGCTACACCTTC.

The chain joins TRBV19 to TRBJ1-5; D may be TRBD1 (6 bases). With 6 bases removed from V and 2 bases from J, the gap between germline ends came to 14 bases. CDR1 is LNHDA and CDR2 is SQIVND in the germline V gene (reference sequence). The CDR3 has 15 amino acids. The CDR3 region has the DNA TGTGCCAGTAGGTTACAGGGTAATGGCAATCAGCCCCAGCATTTT. As protein: CASRLQGNGNQPQHF.

The chain combines TRBV6-5 with TRBJ1-2; no reliable D call. V was trimmed by 6 bases and J by 4 bases, leaving 9 bases between them. The CDR3 has 12 amino acids. Germline CDR1 MNHEY, CDR2 SVGAGI. The CDR3 DNA follows: TGTGCCAGCAGCCGCGGGTTCTATGGCTACACCTTC. Its protein product is CASSRGFYGYTF.

This clone was observed a handful of times. The rearrangement joins TRBV9 to TRBJ2-5; D remains unclear. V lost 0 bases and J 1 base, leaving 7 bases between the germline ends. Germline CDR1 SGDLS, CDR2 YYNGEE. This CDR3 spans 14 amino acids. CDR3 residues: CASSVGQFQETQYF. In DNA, the CDR3 is TGTGCCAGCAGCGTAGGACAATTCCAAGAGACCCAGTACTTC. Full variable domain (missing parts from reference TRBV9 and TRBJ2-5): DSGVTQTPKHLITATGQRVTLRCSPRSGDLSVYWYQQSLDQGLQFLIQYYNGEERAKGNILERFSAQQFPDLHSELNLSSLELGDSALYFCASSVGQFQETQYFGPGTRLLVL.

The chain joins TRBV7-6 to TRBJ2-3; D is ambiguous. Germline assignment: CDR1 SGHVS and CDR2 FNYEAQ. The V gene lost 3 bases and the J gene lost 4 bases, with 8 bases spanning the gap. There are 13 residues in the CDR3. CDR3 in DNA: TGTGCCAGCAGCTTGCTTGGGCCAGATACGCAGTATTTT. The encoded protein is CASSLLGPDTQYF.

This clone is medium-sized. The V gene is TRBV18, the J gene TRBJ1-5; tentative D call: TRBD1 (6 bases). V was trimmed by 3 bases and J by 2 bases, leaving 14 bases between them. Germline CDR1 is KGHSH and CDR2 is LQKENI. The CDR3 contains 16 residues. The CDR3 DNA reads TGTGCCAGCTCACCTCAACAGGGAAATGGCAATCAGCCCCAGCATTTT. Protein product: CASSPQQGNGNQPQHF.

The chain is built from TRBV5-1 and TRBJ1-1; 12 nucleotides agree with TRBD1. With V trimmed by 0 bases and J by 6 bases, 3 bases remained unmatched. Germline V gives CDR1 SGHRS, CDR2 YFSETQ. This CDR3 region has 15 residues. CDR3 coding DNA: TGCGCCAGCAGCTTGGTGGGGACAGGGGGCTCTGAAGCTTTCTTT. This codes for CASSLVGTGGSEAFF. Full variable domain (remainder filled in from reference TRBV5-1 and TRBJ1-1): KAGVTQTPRYLIKTRGQQVTLSCSPISGHRSVSWYQQTPGQGLQFLFEYFSETQRNKGNFPGRFSGRQFSNSRSEMNVSTLELGDSALYLCASSLVGTGGSEAFFGQGTRLTVV.

V and J are TRBV19 and TRBJ1-4; maybe TRBD1 (6 bases). This CDR3 has 19 residues. Per germline, CDR1 LNHDA and CDR2 SQIVND (reference sequence). Between the trimmed V and J ends, which lost 7 bases and 8 bases, there was a span of 32 bases. The CDR3, as DNA: TGTGCCAGTAAACCCAGGGGCAGACGTCCGTTTGTACGAGGAGAAAAACTGTTTTTT. This gives the protein CASKPRGRRPFVRGEKLFF.

By proportion, this clone is medium-sized. The chain links TRBV28 to TRBJ1-3; D is ambiguous. The V and J ends lost 3 bases and 0 bases respectively, with 9 bases between them. CDR1 and CDR2 from the germline V gene are MDHEN and SYDVKM. The CDR3 extends over 15 amino acids. The CDR3 region is CASSFNSNSGNTIYF. CDR3 coding DNA: TGTGCCAGCAGTTTCAACTCCAACTCTGGAAACACCATATATTTT.

This clone was counted a few times. The chain couples TRBV5-6 to TRBJ1-3, with D possibly being TRBD1 (5 bases). This CDR3 contains 15 residues. From germline, CDR1 is SGHDT and CDR2 YYEEEE. V was clipped by 2 bases and J by 4 bases, with 13 bases between them. The DNA of the CDR3 is TGTGCCAGCAGCTTTGACGGGGGGTCCGGAAACACCATATATTTT. As protein: CASSFDGGSGNTIYF.

This clone is medium-sized within its sample. The chain couples TRBV5-6 to TRBJ1-1; a weak D match, TRBD1 (5 bases). Germline CDR1 reads SGHDT; CDR2 reads YYEEEE. Trimming removed 2 bases at V and 4 bases at J, with 6 bases between. The CDR3 is made up of 12 amino acids. CDR3: CASSLGVTEAFF. The CDR3 nucleotides are TGTGCCAGCAGCTTAGGGGTCACTGAAGCTTTCTTT.

In its sample, this clone ranks as medium-sized. This chain connects TRBV9 to TRBJ2-5; the match to TRBD1 covers 9 bases. V was pared by 4 bases and J by 5 bases, with 3 bases of the junction left unmatched. The CDR3 covers 13 residues. Germline lookup yields CDR1 SGDLS and CDR2 YYNGEE. CDR3 sequence (DNA): TGTGCCAGCAGCCTACAGGGGGCGGAGACCCAGTACTTC. Translation: CASSLQGAETQYF.

By sample fraction, this clone is large. V and J are TRBV7-8 and TRBJ2-7; D may be TRBD2 (5 bases). Germline-derived CDR1 and CDR2 are SGHVS and FQNEAQ. V gave up 5 bases and J gave up 6 bases, with 11 bases separating them. This CDR3 spans 12 amino acids. Here the CDR3 DNA reads TGTGCCAGCAGCGAAACTAGAACCGAGCAGTACTTC. Its protein is CASSETRTEQYF.

The CDR3 nucleotides are TGCGCCAGCAGCCCTCGGTTCGGTAGCTCCTACGAGCAGTACTTC. It specifies CASSPRFGSSYEQYF. This chain connects TRBV4-1 to TRBJ2-7; D ambiguous. Per germline, CDR1 MGHRA and CDR2 YSYEKL. The V end lost 4 bases, the J end lost 0 bases, and 13 bases lay between the germline ends. The CDR3 contains 15 residues.

This chain joins TRBV28 and TRBJ2-6; D is ambiguous. This CDR3 has 17 residues. The V gene lost 7 bases and the J gene lost 0 bases, with 16 bases spanning the gap. The germline gives CDR1 MDHEN, CDR2 SYDVKM. The CDR3 here is CASNSPGKFSGANVLTF. The DNA of the CDR3 is TGTGCCAGCAACTCACCAGGCAAGTTCTCTGGGGCCAACGTCCTGACTTTC.

The CDR3 DNA is TGCGCCAGCAGCCTAGAGTCGACAGGGATACAGTTCTTC. Amino acid sequence: CASSLESTGIQFF. V is TRBV5-1 and J is TRBJ2-1, with 7 bases aligning to TRBD1. V was pared by 4 bases and J by 13 bases, with 11 bases of the junction left unmatched. This CDR3 spans 13 amino acids. Germline loops: CDR1 SGHRS, CDR2 YFSETQ.

By its share, this clone is medium-sized (0.01 to 0.1%). The chain recombines TRBV6-5 with TRBJ2-1, with 7 bases lining up with TRBD2. The CDR3 is made up of 12 amino acids. CDR1 and CDR2 (germline): MNHEY, SVGAGI. V shed 6 bases, J shed 7 bases, and the junction held 3 bases outside the gene matches. CDR3 residues: CASSRTSNEQFF. CDR3 DNA: TGTGCCAGCAGCCGGACTAGTAATGAGCAGTTCTTC.

The chain is built from TRBV5-1 and TRBJ2-3; 8 positions agree with TRBD1. Germline CDR1 reads SGHRS; CDR2 reads YFSETQ. Losses at the gene ends were 4 bases for V and 0 bases for J; bases not matched to a gene: 1. CDR3 length: 14 residues. CDR3 sequence (DNA): TGCGCCAGCAGCCAGGGGGCTAGCACAGATACGCAGTATTTT. Amino acid sequence: CASSQGASTDTQYF.

V is TRBV6-1 and J is TRBJ2-1; TRBD2 agrees at 8 bases. The CDR3 contains 14 residues. With V trimmed by 8 bases and J by 4 bases, 7 bases remained unmatched. CDR1 and CDR2 from the germline V gene are MNHNS and SASEGT. The CDR3 spells CASALSGGYNEQFF. CDR3 coding DNA: TGTGCCAGCGCCCTATCGGGGGGGTACAATGAGCAGTTCTTC.

The V gene is TRBV2, the J gene TRBJ2-1, with TRBD2 matching 7 bases. The germline gives CDR1 SNHLY, CDR2 FYNNEI. Germline trimming cut 11 bases from V and 9 bases from J; bases unmatched to any gene: 16. The CDR3 extends over 14 amino acids. DNA of the CDR3: TGTGCCGGATCCTTTGGCGGGGGATGGGGTGAGCAGTTCTTC. Amino acids: CAGSFGGGWGEQFF.

V and J are TRBV5-4 and TRBJ2-3, with 8 bases identical to TRBD1. Germline V gene lookup returns CDR1 SGHNT and CDR2 YYREEE (reference sequence). The CDR3 runs to 15 residues. The V and J ends lost 1 base and 4 bases, in that order; junction bases with no gene match: 5. The CDR3, as DNA: TGTGCCAGCAGCTTGCGGCCGACAGGGGCAGATACGCAGTATTTT. It encodes CASSLRPTGADTQYF. Full variable domain (missing parts from reference TRBV5-4 and TRBJ2-3): ETGVTQSPTHLIKTRGQQVTLRCSSQSGHNTVSWYQQALGQGPQFIFQYYREEENGRGNFPPRFSGLQFPNYSSELNVNALELDDSALYLCASSLRPTGADTQYFGPGTRLTVL.

The rearrangement joins TRBV27 to TRBJ2-7; unclear D gene. CDR3 length: 14 amino acids. V was trimmed by 6 bases and J by 9 bases, leaving 21 bases between them. Germline V lookup: CDR1 MNHEY, CDR2 SMNVEV (reference sequence). The CDR3 region has the DNA TGTGCCAGCAGAGGTTCCCCCTCTACTACGGGGCAGTACTTC. It specifies CASRGSPSTTGQYF.

Only a few counts were recorded for this clone. This chain links TRBV9 with TRBJ1-1; D is undetermined. CDR3 length: 13 amino acids. Germline assignment: CDR1 SGDLS and CDR2 YYNGEE. V was cut by 3 bases and J by 0 bases, with 6 bases left in between. CDR3 DNA sequence: TGTGCCAGCAGCGAGGCGGTGAACACTGAAGCTTTCTTT. Translated: CASSEAVNTEAFF.

In this sample, this clone turned up a few times. The V and J genes are TRBV19 and TRBJ1-5; TRBD1 aligns across 11 bases. From germline, CDR1 is LNHDA and CDR2 SQIVND (reference sequence). The trim removed 4 bases at V and 0 bases at J, leaving 5 bases unmatched. The CDR3 is 17 amino acids. The CDR3 nucleotides are TGTGCCAGTAGTAGGGACAGGGGGGATTATAGCAATCAGCCCCAGCATTTT. This translates into CASSRDRGDYSNQPQHF.